This is a list of T cell receptor beta chains from one sample in a study of T-cell reconstitution after alpha-beta-depleted transplantation in children. TCRdb used MiXCR to reprocess the PCR reads, holding one entry per CDR3 protein. Of a few hundred thousand distinct CDR3 sequences in the sample, 10% are singletons; the top ten hold approximately 2.3%. This material consisted of PBMCs from the stem cell graft donor, taken from the stem cell graft. Receptors were obtained from a human donor who donated a stem cell graft to a child with acute lymphoblastic leukemia. Both conserved end residues are part of each CDR3. The size field is filled for only some rows; it gives once, few, many or a size class.

j_call v_call clone_size cdr3_aa
TRBJ2-1 TRBV7-3 . CASSLQAGGSRFF
TRBJ1-1 TRBV29-1 few CSVETGRSTEAFF
TRBJ2-5 TRBV5-6 . CASSLARSGQETQYF
TRBJ2-3 TRBV28 many CASSFNFRVGTDTQYF
TRBJ2-1 TRBV7-3 . CASSFTGGVGNEQFF
TRBJ2-3 TRBV9 few CASSVEGLAGTDTQYF
TRBJ2-4 TRBV20-1 few CSAVDRLGQNIQYF
TRBJ2-1 TRBV21-1 . CASSKVGICAGNEQFF
TRBJ2-1 TRBV24-1 few CATSDWTSPGSSYNEQFF
TRBJ1-1 TRBV5-1 . CASSRLPPGQGEAFF
TRBJ2-1 TRBV12-3/TRBV12-4 few CASSFRLAGGQFF
TRBJ2-2 TRBV5-1 few CASSASGTSGGELFF
TRBJ2-1 TRBV29-1 many CSVEKYNEQFF
TRBJ2-7 TRBV18 few CASSHRTGSSYEQYF
TRBJ2-1 TRBV5-1 . CASSLGAGGPPPEQFF
TRBJ2-6 TRBV3-1 . CASSPSFAGANVLTF
TRBJ2-6 TRBV9 . CASSLNRGGSGTYSGANVLTF
TRBJ2-2 TRBV6-2/TRBV6-3 few CASSSAGVGIGELFF
TRBJ2-7 TRBV5-1 many CASSGGTSGISEQYF
TRBJ1-2 TRBV27 many CASSFGADSANYGYTF
TRBJ2-2 TRBV2 many CATTGQINTGELFF
TRBJ2-3 TRBV20-1 few CSAHILAGGRSTDTQYF
TRBJ1-2 TRBV7-9 many CASSSVTGGPTNYGYTF
TRBJ2-5 TRBV9 . CASSVEGGRETQYF